This passage covers 17 T cell receptor beta chains from one sample sequenced in a study of T cell clusters in autoimmune cytopenias. One tube held mixed TRB-A and TRB-B primer pools for touch-down PCR. TCRdb reprocessed the multiplex PCR reads, keeping one entry per CDR3 protein, no DNA. In total, the table holds about 6,200 distinct CDR3 sequences. TRB was amplified from about 270 ng of peripheral blood genomic DNA per sample. The sequencing sample was made of peripheral blood. These receptor sequences come from a human donor with an autoimmune cytopenia or autoimmune hepatitis (not recorded which).

The chain joins TRBV7-2 to TRBJ2-1; TCRdb outputs TRBD1, but without DNA this stays unchecked. CDR3 length equals 14 residues. Germline CDR1 SGHTA, CDR2 FQGNSA. Here the CDR3 reads CASTDTGVRNEQFF. The full variable domain, with the rest looked up from reference TRBV7-2 and TRBJ2-1, is GAGVSQSPSNKVTEKGKDVELRCDPISGHTALYWYRQSLGQGLEFLIYFQGNSAPDKSGLPSDRFSAERTGGSVSTLTIQRTQQEDSAVYLCASTDTGVRNEQFFGPGTRLTVL.

This chain connects TRBV20-1 to TRBJ1-4; TCRdb's D call, TRBD1, is unchecked because there is no DNA. Germline V CDR1 and CDR2: DFQATT, SNEGSKA (reference sequence). The CDR3 length is 15 residues. CDR3 residues: CSARRTGGMGEKLFF.

Its frequency marks this clonotype as medium-sized. The rearrangement uses TRBV19 and TRBJ2-6. CDR1 and CDR2 (germline): LNHDA, SQIVND (reference sequence). This CDR3 contains 15 residues. CDR3 sequence: CASRGQAAGANVLTF.

The chain couples TRBV11-2 to TRBJ1-1; TCRdb picks TRBD1, but there is no DNA to check that call. Germline-derived CDR1 and CDR2 are SGHAT and FQNNGV. The CDR3 is 13 residues long. CDR3 in amino acids: CASSDDRVFVAFF. Variable domain in full (rest from reference TRBV11-2 and TRBJ1-1): EAGVAQSPRYKIIEKRQSVAFWCNPISGHATLYWYQQILGQGPKLLIQFQNNGVVDDSQLPKDRFSAERLKGVDSTLKIQPAKLEDSAVYLCASSDDRVFVAFFGQGTRLTVV.

This clonotype counts as medium-sized by frequency. The V gene is TRBV6-5, the J gene TRBJ1-5. The CDR3 is 13 residues long. The germline V gene has CDR1 MNHEY and CDR2 SVGAGI. CDR3 sequence reads: CASSYKGNQPQHF.

The chain combines TRBV28 with TRBJ1-5; the D call from TCRdb, TRBD1, cannot be confirmed without DNA. Germline CDR1 is MDHEN and CDR2 is SYDVKM. The CDR3 runs 17 residues. The CDR3 here is CASRPPVGTGGSQPQHF. The full variable domain, rest sourced from reference TRBV28 and TRBJ1-5, is DVKVTQSSRYLVKRTGEKVFLECVQDMDHENMFWYRQDPGLGLRLIYFSYDVKMKEKGDIPEGYSVSREKKERFSLILESASTNQTSMYLCASRPPVGTGGSQPQHFGDGTRLSIL.

The rearrangement joins TRBV5-8 to TRBJ1-5; there is no DNA to check the TCRdb D call of TRBD1. This CDR3 is 12 amino acids long. The germline gives CDR1 SGHTS, CDR2 YDEGEE. CDR3 region: CASSRRGLPQHF.

The J gene is TRBJ2-5, the V gene TRBV11-2; no DNA is available, so the TRBD1 call from TCRdb remains unchecked. CDR1 is SGHAT, CDR2 FQNNGV, per germline. CDR3 length: 14 amino acids. The CDR3 sequence is CASSLARQGETQYF.

This clonotype is classed as medium-sized by frequency. The chain links TRBV15 to TRBJ2-5; TCRdb lists TRBD1, though no DNA is available to test this call. The CDR3 extends over 21 amino acids. Germline loops: CDR1 LNHNV, CDR2 YYDKDF (reference sequence). The CDR3 region is CATSRDPWAPGTGGDRETQYF.

This clonotype is classed as medium-sized by frequency. This chain links TRBV15 with TRBJ1-1. CDR3 size: 14 residues. Germline CDR1 LNHNV, CDR2 YYDKDF (reference sequence). CDR3 in amino acids: CATSIHGGGVQAFF.

This clonotype is medium-sized by frequency. The genes are TRBV27 and TRBJ1-2. Germline values: CDR1 MNHEY, CDR2 SMNVEV (reference sequence). The CDR3 is made up of 13 amino acids. This CDR3 reads CASSLEGLGGYTF.

Judged by frequency, this clonotype is medium-sized. The chain is built from TRBV5-4 and TRBJ2-7; absent DNA, TCRdb's TRBD2 call cannot be checked. The CDR3 runs 13 residues. From germline, CDR1 is SGHNT and CDR2 YYREEE (reference sequence). Here the CDR3 reads CASSLARGGEQYF. The variable domain in full, with the rest retrieved from reference TRBV5-4 and TRBJ2-7, is ETGVTQSPTHLIKTRGQQVTLRCSSQSGHNTVSWYQQALGQGPQFIFQYYREEENGRGNFPPRFSGLQFPNYSSELNVNALELDDSALYLCASSLARGGEQYFGPGTRLTVT.

The chain is built from TRBV7-9 and TRBJ2-3; the D gene TCRdb calls, TRBD2, cannot be checked with no DNA. CDR3 size: 16 residues. Per the germline V gene, CDR1 is SEHNR and CDR2 is FQNEAQ (reference sequence). CDR3 sequence reads: CASSLAAGASTDTQYF. The full variable domain, with the rest looked up from reference TRBV7-9 and TRBJ2-3, is DTGVSQNPRHKITKRGQNVTFRCDPISEHNRLYWYRQTLGQGPEFLTYFQNEAQLEKSRLLSDRFSAERPKGSFSTLEIQRTEQGDSAMYLCASSLAAGASTDTQYFGPGTRLTVL.

V gene TRBV6-4 combines with J gene TRBJ2-3; TCRdb picks TRBD1, but there is no DNA to check that call. This CDR3 has 14 amino acids. Germline loops: CDR1 MRHNA, CDR2 SNTAGT. The CDR3 loop reads CASSDSVGADTQYF.

Frequency places this clonotype as medium-sized. The gene calls are TRBV6-5 and TRBJ2-1; TCRdb lists TRBD2, though no DNA is available to test this call. Germline V gives CDR1 MNHEY, CDR2 SVGAGI. CDR3 length: 19 amino acids. This CDR3 is CASSYRSWAAGGPDNEQFF.

This clonotype is called medium-sized based on its frequency. The chain is built from TRBV29-1 and TRBJ1-2; the D call from TCRdb, TRBD1, cannot be confirmed without DNA. Germline CDR1 is SQVTM and CDR2 is ANQGSEA. The length of the CDR3 is 12 residues. The CDR3 sequence is CSVESGSYGYTF.

The rearrangement joins TRBV14 to TRBJ2-5. This CDR3 is 13 amino acids long. Germline CDR1 SGHDN, CDR2 FVKESK. The CDR3 here is CASSQWSGQTQYF.